Below are 5 T cell receptor beta chains sequenced from a single sample in a study of T cells in Graves' hyperthyroidism and ophthalmopathy. Amplification of TCR beta CDR3 regions used RNA as the template. The HTBI primer set was used in a first-round RT-PCR of the TCR CDR3. MiXCR was run by TCRdb on the multiplex PCR reads, yielding one entry per CDR3 protein. The sample carries around 190,000 distinct CDR3 sequences, around 16% recorded once. The sequenced sample consisted of blood. Receptors originate from a woman between 50 and 59 years old with Graves' hyperthyroidism.

This clonotype has only a few counts. CDR3 DNA: TGTGCCAGCAGCCCCACTCCCGGTGCCGGGGAGCTGTTTTTT. It is translated as CASSPTPGAGELFF. The chain couples TRBV11-2 to TRBJ2-2; D not certain. CDR1 and CDR2 (germline): SGHAT, FQNNGV. The CDR3 is made up of 14 amino acids. Trimming removed 5 bases from V and 6 bases from J, with 13 bases in between.

The gene calls are TRBV6-5 and TRBJ1-3; tentatively, D is TRBD1 (5 bases). The germline V gene has CDR1 MNHEY and CDR2 SVGAGI. V was pared by 0 bases and J by 0 bases, with 12 bases between. The CDR3 has 17 amino acids. The CDR3 DNA is TGTGCCAGCAGTTACTCGAGTCTGGGGGGCTCTGGAAACACCATATATTTT. Translating it yields CASSYSSLGGSGNTIYF.

This clonotype was seen repeatedly, ten times or more. The V gene is TRBV2, the J gene TRBJ2-7, with D unresolved. Looked up from germline, CDR1 is SNHLY and CDR2 is FYNNEI. The CDR3 has 13 residues. V lost 5 bases, J lost 6 bases, and 14 bases lay in between. Here the CDR3 DNA reads TGTGCCAGCAGTTCCCGCTTAAACTCCGAGCAGTACTTC. The encoded protein is CASSSRLNSEQYF.

V gene TRBV7-9 combines with J gene TRBJ2-1; 9 nucleotides match TRBD2. With 5 bases clipped from V and 9 bases from J, the junction kept 14 bases outside the gene matches. This CDR3 comprises 16 residues. The germline CDR1 and CDR2 sequences are SEHNR and FQNEAQ (reference sequence). The CDR3 DNA is TGTGCCAGCAGCCTCCCCGGGACTAGCAAAATGGGTGAGCAGTTCTTC. As protein: CASSLPGTSKMGEQFF.

This chain uses TRBV6-2 or TRBV6-3 with TRBJ1-2; TRBD1 agrees at 8 bases. CDR3 length equals 13 residues. Germline V CDR1 and CDR2: MNHEY, SVGEGT. V lost 5 bases to trimming and J lost 7 bases; unmatched junction nucleotides: 6. CDR3 region: CASSNQDRAGYTF. Written as DNA, the CDR3 is TGTGCCAGCAGTAACCAGGACAGGGCTGGCTACACCTTC.